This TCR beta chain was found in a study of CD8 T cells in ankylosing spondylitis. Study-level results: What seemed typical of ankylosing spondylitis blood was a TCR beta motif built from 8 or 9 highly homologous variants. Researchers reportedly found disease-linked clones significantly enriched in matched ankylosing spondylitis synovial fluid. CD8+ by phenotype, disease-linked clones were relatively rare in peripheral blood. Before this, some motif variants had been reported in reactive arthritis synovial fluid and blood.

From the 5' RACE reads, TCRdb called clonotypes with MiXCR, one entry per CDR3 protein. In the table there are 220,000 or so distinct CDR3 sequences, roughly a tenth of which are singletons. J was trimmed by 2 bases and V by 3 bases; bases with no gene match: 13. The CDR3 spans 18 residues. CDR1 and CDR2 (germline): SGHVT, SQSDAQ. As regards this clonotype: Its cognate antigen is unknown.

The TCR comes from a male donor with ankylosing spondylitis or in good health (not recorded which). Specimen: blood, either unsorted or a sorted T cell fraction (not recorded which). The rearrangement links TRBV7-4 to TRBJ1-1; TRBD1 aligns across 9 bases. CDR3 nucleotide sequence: TGTGCCAGCAGCTTTGCTCGGGGACAGGGCTTTATTAACACTGAAGCTTTCTTT. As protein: CASSFARGQGFINTEAFF. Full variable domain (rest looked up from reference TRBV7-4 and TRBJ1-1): GAGVSQSPRYKVAKRGRDVALRCDSISGHVTLYWYRQTLGQGSEVLTYSQSDAQRDKSGRPSGRFSAERPERSVSTLKIQRTEQGDSAVYLCASSFARGQGFINTEAFFGQGTRLTVV.